This T cell receptor (beta chain) was recorded in a study of Ad26.COV2.S vaccination and SARS-CoV-2 variants. TCRdb's table, derived via immunoSEQ multiplex PCR, lists solely in-frame clones and lacks some. Of some 190,000 clones listed, around 85% were seen once; the top ten hold around 6.3%. With 7 bases clipped from V and 2 bases from J, the junction kept 4 bases outside the gene matches. The CDR3 runs 13 residues. Germline-derived CDR1 and CDR2 are SNHLY and FYNNEI. The V gene is TRBV2, the J gene TRBJ1-1, with 7 nucleotides matching TRBD1. This clonotype originated in a human donor who had recovered from COVID-19. The sample in question was peripheral blood, obtained after recovery from COVID-19. CDR3 coding DNA: TGTGCCAGCACGCGGGACAGCAACACTGAAGCTTTCTTT. It yields the protein CASTRDSNTEAFF.